This is a list of T cell receptor beta chains from one sample in a study of cytomegalovirus exposure and HLA in healthy donors. The assay was immunoSEQ multiplex PCR, and TCRdb's table has in-frame clones only and misses some. The profile shows around 160,000 clones, 60% to 85% of them singletons. Sample: PBMCs. Receptors were obtained from a woman between 40 and 55 years old in good health and CMV-seropositive. CDR3s include the opening cysteine and the closing phenylalanine or tryptophan. The D gene is left open where the match is weak. A row's size may be missing; if present it is once, few, many or a size class.

V	D	size	J	CDR3	DNA
TRBV9	-	-	TRBJ1-1	CASSPRLGLSNTEAFF	TGTGCCAGCAGCCCTCGTTTAGGACTCTCGAACACTGAAGCTTTCTTT
TRBV2	TRBD2	-	TRBJ2-3	CASITGLAVDTQYF	TGTGCCAGCATTACGGGACTAGCGGTAGATACGCAGTATTTT
TRBV6-6	TRBD1	-	TRBJ1-6	CASTPFMQGDSPLHF	TGTGCCAGCACCCCTTTTATGCAGGGGGATTCACCCCTCCACTTT
TRBV13	-	-	TRBJ2-5	CASRESGETQYF	TGTGCCAGCAGAGAGAGCGGAGAGACCCAGTACTTC
TRBV18	TRBD2	-	TRBJ2-5	CASSRTSGAIETQYF	TGTGCCAGCTCACGGACTAGCGGGGCCATAGAGACCCAGTACTTC
TRBV19	-	-	TRBJ1-2	CASSIDRGYTF	TGTGCCAGTAGTATAGATCGGGGTTACACCTTC
TRBV11-2	-	-	TRBJ1-2	CASSPITGLGGYTF	TGTGCCAGCAGCCCGATAACAGGGCTCGGTGGCTACACCTTC
TRBV9	TRBD2	few	TRBJ2-7	CASSTTSGGYEQYF	TGTGCCAGCAGCACTACTAGCGGGGGCTACGAGCAGTACTTC
TRBV7-3	-	-	TRBJ1-1	CASSQTDRLGSEAFF	TGTGCCAGCAGCCAGACAGACAGGTTGGGGTCTGAAGCTTTCTTT
TRBV21-1	-	-	TRBJ1-3	CASSKVGGGNTIYF	-
TRBV7-3	TRBD2	few	TRBJ2-3	CASSLGVGGADTQYF	TGTGCCAGCAGCTTAGGGGTGGGGGGGGCAGATACGCAGTATTTT
TRBV7-9	TRBD1	-	TRBJ1-6	CASSSQGDNSPLHF	TGTGCCAGCAGCTCACAGGGGGATAATTCACCCCTCCACTTT
TRBV6-1	-	-	TRBJ1-1	CAMRRDLKTEAFF	TGTGCCATGCGCCGGGATTTAAAGACTGAAGCTTTCTTT
TRBV6-5	-	few	TRBJ1-6	CASSYSQFNSPLHF	TGTGCCAGCAGTTACTCACAGTTTAATTCACCCCTCCACTTT